The 32 T cell receptor beta chains below come from one sample, sequenced in a study of radiotherapy plus CTLA-4 blockade in lung cancer. Sequencing was performed with immunoSEQ multiplex PCR; in TCRdb, only in-frame clones are kept and a portion is missing. The data hold more than 95,000 clones, with roughly 74% observed a single time. This material consisted of peripheral blood, taken from a patient treated with radiotherapy plus ipilimumab. The receptors here all came from a human donor with non-small cell lung cancer who had a partial response to radiotherapy plus ipilimumab. Some clones in this sample may be carry-over from other donors' samples.

This chain uses TRBV4-2 with TRBJ1-1, with a weak D call TRBD1 (5 bases). V lost 2 bases and J 1 base, leaving 8 bases between the germline ends. Germline values: CDR1 LGHNA, CDR2 YNFKEQ. The CDR3 runs 14 residues. Here the CDR3 reads CASSQPGQNTEAFF. The CDR3 DNA sequence: TGTGCCAGCAGCCAACCCGGACAGAACACTGAAGCTTTCTTT.

Turning to this clone: At the DNA level, this CDR3 is encoded by other sequences in the same sample as well. The chain combines TRBV6-1 with TRBJ2-5; D might be TRBD2 (5 bases). The CDR3 is made up of 14 amino acids. Looked up from germline, CDR1 is MNHNS and CDR2 is SASEGT. V was clipped by 11 bases and J by 4 bases, with 20 bases between them. CDR3 loop: CAGLSSGVGETQYF. In DNA, the CDR3 is TGTGCCGGCCTATCCTCCGGGGTAGGAGAGACCCAGTACTTC.

This clone was recorded once. The CDR3 DNA reads TGTGCCTGGAGTGTACTTTTAGGTCGGGCCCCGGAGCTGGGAAGGACAACCTACGAGCAGTACTTC. This codes for CAWSVLLGRAPELGRTTYEQYF. J is TRBJ2-5 and V is TRBV30; a possible D gene is TRBD1 (5 bases). The J call is doubtful: the DNA matches TRBJ2-7 better. Germline V gives CDR1 GTSNPN, CDR2 SVGIG (reference sequence). The CDR3 totals 22 residues.

This clone was picked up one time. The chain employs TRBV2 and TRBJ2-5, with 9 bases identical to TRBD1. Looked up from germline, CDR1 is SNHLY and CDR2 is FYNNEI. The CDR3 totals 15 residues. Losses at the gene ends were 5 bases for V and 4 bases for J; bases not matched to a gene: 8. The CDR3 bases are TGTGCCAGCAGTCCCAACAGGGGGCTTCGAGAGACCCAGTACTTC. Protein product: CASSPNRGLRETQYF.

This chain joins TRBV7-3 and TRBJ2-2; a possible D gene is TRBD2 (5 bases). This CDR3 spans 13 amino acids. V was trimmed by 5 bases and J by 6 bases, leaving 10 bases between them. Germline V gene lookup returns CDR1 SGHTA and CDR2 FQGTGA. CDR3 nucleotide sequence: TGTGCCAGCAGCCTAGCTCGGGCCGGGGAGCTGTTTTTT. This encodes CASSLARAGELFF.

The genes are TRBV19 and TRBJ2-4, with D possibly TRBD2 on 5 matching bases. Trimming removed 7 bases from V and 0 bases from J, with 7 bases in between. Germline loops: CDR1 LNHDA, CDR2 SQIVND (reference sequence). The CDR3 extends over 13 amino acids. The CDR3 sequence: CASNGLAKNIQYF. CDR3 nucleotide sequence: TGTGCCAGTAACGGACTAGCCAAAAACATTCAGTACTTC.

The rearrangement joins TRBV5-5 to TRBJ2-2, with D possibly being TRBD2 (5 bases). Germline lookup yields CDR1 SGHKS and CDR2 YYEKEE (reference sequence). The CDR3 extends over 14 amino acids. The V gene lost 4 bases and the J gene lost 5 bases, with 12 bases spanning the gap. CDR3 residues: CASSAASLTGELFF. The CDR3 DNA sequence: TGTGCCAGCAGCGCCGCTAGCCTTACCGGGGAGCTGTTTTTT.

The table lists this clone with a few counts. The chain is built from TRBV18 and TRBJ2-3; 9 nucleotides agree with TRBD2. The CDR3 has 19 amino acids. Germline loops: CDR1 KGHSH, CDR2 LQKENI. V dropped 3 bases and J dropped 0; count of bases not matched to a gene: 13. CDR3 nucleotides: TGTGCCAGCTCACCGGAACCAATTCTAGCGGGATTTAGCACAGATACGCAGTATTTT. This gives the protein CASSPEPILAGFSTDTQYF.

This chain links TRBV30 with TRBJ2-3, with 12 bases aligning to TRBD2. The CDR3 sequence is 13 residues long. Germline V gives CDR1 GTSNPN, CDR2 SVGIG (reference sequence). V shed 8 bases and J 6 bases; nucleotides not matched to a gene: 6. CDR3 amino acids: CAGELAGGDTQYF. CDR3 DNA sequence: TGTGCCGGTGAACTAGCGGGAGGTGATACGCAGTATTTT. The entire variable domain, with the rest obtained from reference TRBV30 and TRBJ2-3, is as follows: SQTIHQWPATLVQPVGSPLSLECTVEGTSNPNLYWYRQAAGRGLQLLFYSVGIGQISSEVPQNLSASRPQDRQFILSSKKLLLSDSGFYLCAGELAGGDTQYFGPGTRLTVL.

The chain recombines TRBV28 with TRBJ1-1; tentatively, D is TRBD1 (6 bases). The germline CDR1 and CDR2 sequences are MDHEN and SYDVKM. The V gene lost 10 bases and the J gene lost 2 bases, with 17 bases spanning the gap. CDR3 length equals 14 residues. CDR3 coding DNA: TGTGCCACCCAGCGTGGGGGCTTAAACACTGAAGCTTTCTTT. Translation: CATQRGGLNTEAFF. Together with reference TRBV28 and TRBJ1-1, the CDR3 gives the full variable domain: DVKVTQSSRYLVKRTGEKVFLECVQDMDHENMFWYRQDPGLGLRLIYFSYDVKMKEKGDIPEGYSVSREKKERFSLILESASTNQTSMYLCATQRGGLNTEAFFGQGTRLTVV.

This clone was detected many times. The chain recombines TRBV28 with TRBJ2-6; TRBD2 aligns across 9 bases. The ends lost 10 bases at V and 0 bases at J; junction bases unmatched: 7. CDR1 is MDHEN and CDR2 is SYDVKM in the germline V gene. This CDR3 has 16 residues. Here the CDR3 DNA reads TGTGCCACCAGGATTAGCGGGGGCTCTGGGGCCAACGTCCTGACTTTC. Residues: CATRISGGSGANVLTF.

This clone came up a few times. The chain joins TRBV4-1 to TRBJ1-2; 7 bases match TRBD1. With V trimmed by 4 bases and J by 2 bases, 4 bases remained unmatched. The CDR3 loop spans 14 amino acids. Germline loops: CDR1 MGHRA, CDR2 YSYEKL. The CDR3 DNA is TGCGCCAGCAGCCTAGGACAGGCCAACTATGGCTACACCTTC. Its protein product is CASSLGQANYGYTF.

The chain is built from TRBV2 and TRBJ1-4; TRBD1 is a possible D gene (6 bases). V lost 6 bases to trimming and J lost 4 bases, with 12 bases between them. CDR1 and CDR2 from the germline V gene are SNHLY and FYNNEI. The CDR3 sequence is 14 residues long. CDR3 DNA: TGTGCCAGCAGGATGGACAGCTATAATGAAAAACTGTTTTTT. It codes for CASRMDSYNEKLFF.

The rearrangement uses TRBV6-6 and TRBJ1-5; 7 bases agree with TRBD1. V shed 0 bases, J shed 1 base, and the junction held 0 bases outside the gene matches. There are 15 residues in the CDR3. CDR1 is MNHNY and CDR2 is SVGAGI in the germline V gene (reference sequence). As DNA, the CDR3 is TGTGCCAGCAGTTACTCGGACAGGAGCAATCAGCCCCAGCATTTT. Residues: CASSYSDRSNQPQHF.

This clone appeared once. This chain uses TRBV25-1 with TRBJ1-4; TRBD1 is a possible D gene (6 bases). CDR1 is MGHDK, CDR2 SYGVNS, per germline. The CDR3 has 15 amino acids. Trimming took 2 bases from V and 6 from J, leaving 13 bases between them. DNA of the CDR3: TGTGCCAGCAGTGAAAGCGGGAGGGGGGATGAAAAACTGTTTTTT. It is translated as CASSESGRGDEKLFF.

The table lists this clone with a count of one. This chain uses TRBV18 with TRBJ2-7; 8 nucleotides agree with TRBD2. The V segment lost 2 bases and the J segment 5 bases; nucleotides outside the gene matches: 8. This CDR3 comprises 15 residues. CDR1 and CDR2 from the germline V gene are KGHSH and LQKENI. The CDR3, as DNA: TGTGCCAGCTCACCATTGGGGACTAGATCTGACGAGCAGTACTTC. Protein: CASSPLGTRSDEQYF.

The chain is built from TRBV5-4 and TRBJ2-1; 8 bases are a match to TRBD2. Germline assignment: CDR1 SGHNT and CDR2 YYREEE (reference sequence). The CDR3 runs 16 residues. V shed 4 bases and J 4 bases; nucleotides not matched to a gene: 10. CDR3 sequence reads: CASSTETSAFYNEQFF. CDR3 sequence (DNA): TGTGCCAGCAGCACGGAGACTAGCGCATTTTACAATGAGCAGTTCTTC.

The V gene is TRBV5-1, the J gene TRBJ2-5; 7 bases map to TRBD1. This CDR3 has 15 amino acids. Looked up from germline, CDR1 is SGHRS and CDR2 is YFSETQ. V lost 3 bases, J lost 2 bases, and 7 bases stayed unmatched. In DNA, the CDR3 is TGCGCCAGCAGCTCGGGACAGATCCGTCAAGAGACCCAGTACTTC. Its protein product is CASSSGQIRQETQYF.

The chain uses TRBV28 and TRBJ2-3; possibly TRBD2 for D (5 bases). This CDR3 spans 12 amino acids. V was cut by 8 bases and J by 2 bases, with 8 bases left in between. Germline CDR1 and CDR2: MDHEN and SYDVKM. The chain's CDR3 is CASGSATDTQYF. CDR3 DNA: TGTGCCAGCGGGAGCGCCACAGATACGCAGTATTTT.

This clone was seen only a few times. J is TRBJ1-2 and V is TRBV10-3, with D possibly matching TRBD1 (5 bases). Trimming removed 11 bases from V and 2 bases from J, with 15 bases in between. Germline CDR1 reads ENHRY; CDR2 reads SYGVKD. CDR3 length equals 13 residues. The CDR3 DNA sequence: TGTGCCTCCAAGGACACGCTGAACTATGGCTACACCTTC. This codes for CASKDTLNYGYTF.

The V and J genes are TRBV7-2 and TRBJ1-5; 10 bases agree with TRBD1. The length of the CDR3 is 18 residues. V was clipped by 5 bases and J by 4 bases; unmatched bases: 14. Germline V gene sequence: CDR1 SGHTA, CDR2 FQGNSA. This CDR3 is CASSPKDRGLAPNQPQHF. The CDR3 bases are TGTGCCAGCAGCCCTAAGGACAGGGGGTTGGCTCCAAATCAGCCCCAGCATTTT.

This clone showed up just a few times. The chain has TRBV11-2 and TRBJ2-4, with unresolved D. The CDR3 covers 15 residues. Trimming pared 3 bases from V and 0 bases from J, leaving 9 bases between. CDR1 and CDR2 from the germline V gene are SGHAT and FQNNGV. CDR3 sequence (DNA): TGTGCCAGCAGCTTTTCATCGGGAGCCAAAAACATTCAGTACTTC. It translates to CASSFSSGAKNIQYF.

This clone was seen just once. V usage is TRBV6-4 and J usage is TRBJ2-1, with TRBD2 matching over 7 bases. The CDR3 contains 16 residues. CDR1 is MRHNA, CDR2 SNTAGT, per germline. The V segment lost 2 bases and the J segment 5 bases; nucleotides outside the gene matches: 9. The CDR3 nucleotides read TGTGCCAGCAGTGACGGAGAGCGGGGCGCACACAATGAGCAGTTCTTC. Amino acids: CASSDGERGAHNEQFF.

The chain joins TRBV19 to TRBJ1-1, with 7 positions matching TRBD1. The CDR3 consists of 14 residues. Per the germline V gene, CDR1 is LNHDA and CDR2 is SQIVND (reference sequence). The V and J ends lost 4 bases and 1 base, in that order; junction bases with no gene match: 3. The CDR3 bases are TGTGCCAGTAGTAAACAGGGGCCGAACACTGAAGCTTTCTTT. Amino acid sequence: CASSKQGPNTEAFF.

CDR3 residues: CASSPGGANEKLFF. The CDR3 DNA is TGTGCCAGCAGCCCGGGGGGGGCTAATGAAAAACTGTTTTTT. This chain connects TRBV7-7 to TRBJ1-4, with D tentatively TRBD1 (5 bases). The CDR3 is 14 amino acids. The V end was cut by 5 bases, the J end by 3 bases, with 10 bases between. Per germline, CDR1 SSHAT and CDR2 FNYEAQ (reference sequence).

This clone was seen at least ten times. The V call is TRBV4-2, the J call TRBJ2-1; the match to TRBD2 covers 12 bases. The CDR3 has 15 residues. V shed 0 bases and J 9 bases; nucleotides not matched to a gene: 3. Germline CDR1 and CDR2: LGHNA and YNFKEQ. In nucleotides, the CDR3 is TGTGCCAGCAGCCAAGAACTAGCGGGAGGTTCTGAGCAGTTCTTC. It translates to CASSQELAGGSEQFF.

The chain recombines TRBV5-1 with TRBJ2-5; 7 bases agree with TRBD1. The CDR3 is 15 residues long. Germline values: CDR1 SGHRS, CDR2 YFSETQ. The V segment lost 4 bases and the J segment 1 base; nucleotides outside the gene matches: 7. The DNA for the CDR3 is TGCGCCAGCAGCAAACTGACAGGGAGCCAAGAGACCCAGTACTTC. Protein: CASSKLTGSQETQYF.

This chain uses TRBV7-8 with TRBJ1-6; D is unresolved. Germline V CDR1 and CDR2: SGHVS, FQNEAQ. This CDR3 spans 16 amino acids. V gave up 2 bases and J gave up 8 bases, with 16 bases separating them. The CDR3 here is CASSLFMAGRDSPLHF. CDR3 coding DNA: TGTGCCAGCAGCTTATTCATGGCGGGGAGAGATTCACCCCTCCACTTT.

This chain links TRBV7-9 with TRBJ2-7; tentatively, D is TRBD2 (6 bases). This CDR3 is built from 15 residues. Trimming left V 5 bases short and J 1 base short, with 15 bases between. Per germline, CDR1 SEHNR and CDR2 FQNEAQ (reference sequence). The CDR3 nucleotides are TGTGCCAGCAGCCTACTAGCTGCGACATCCTACGAGCAGTACTTC. It encodes CASSLLAATSYEQYF.

The rearrangement joins TRBV6-6 to TRBJ2-1; D is perhaps TRBD2 (6 bases). The germline CDR1 and CDR2 sequences are MNHNY and SVGAGI (reference sequence). V shed 7 bases and J shed 11 bases, with 12 bases lying between them. The CDR3 spans 11 residues. CDR3 sequence (DNA): TGTGCCAGCACCCGGGGACTTAAGCAGTTCTTC. Translation: CASTRGLKQFF.

This clone showed up just once. The V gene is TRBV9, the J gene TRBJ1-4; the D is unclear. Germline lookup yields CDR1 SGDLS and CDR2 YYNGEE. Deletions cut 0 bases from V and 4 bases from J, with 10 bases between. The CDR3 runs to 15 residues. CDR3 sequence: CASSVGPGYNEKLFF. As DNA, the CDR3 is TGTGCCAGCAGCGTAGGGCCAGGATATAATGAAAAACTGTTTTTT. The variable domain in full, with the rest retrieved from reference TRBV9 and TRBJ1-4, is DSGVTQTPKHLITATGQRVTLRCSPRSGDLSVYWYQQSLDQGLQFLIQYYNGEERAKGNILERFSAQQFPDLHSELNLSSLELGDSALYFCASSVGPGYNEKLFFGSGTQLSVL.

The chain has TRBV29-1 and TRBJ2-5; D possibly corresponds to TRBD2 (6 bases). Per germline, CDR1 SQVTM and CDR2 ANQGSEA. CDR3 size: 13 residues. Deletions cut 4 bases from V and 2 bases from J, with 11 bases between. In nucleotides, the CDR3 is TGCAGCGTTGGACCTAGCGCGCAAGAGACCCAGTACTTC. Amino acids: CSVGPSAQETQYF.